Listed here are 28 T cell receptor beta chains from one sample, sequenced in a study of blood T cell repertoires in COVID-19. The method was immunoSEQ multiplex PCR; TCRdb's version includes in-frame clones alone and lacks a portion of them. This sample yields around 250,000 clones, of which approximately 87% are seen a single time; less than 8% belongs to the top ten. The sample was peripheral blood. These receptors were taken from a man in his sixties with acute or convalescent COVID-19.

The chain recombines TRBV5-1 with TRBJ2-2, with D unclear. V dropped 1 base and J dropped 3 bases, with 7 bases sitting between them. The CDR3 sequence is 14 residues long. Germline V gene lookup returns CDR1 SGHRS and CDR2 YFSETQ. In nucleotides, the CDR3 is TGCGCCAGCAGCTTGACCGGGTACACCGGGGAGCTGTTTTTT. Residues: CASSLTGYTGELFF.

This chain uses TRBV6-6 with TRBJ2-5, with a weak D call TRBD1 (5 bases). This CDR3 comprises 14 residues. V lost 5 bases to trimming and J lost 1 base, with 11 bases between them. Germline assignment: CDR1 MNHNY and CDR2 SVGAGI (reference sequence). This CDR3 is CASSSQDIQETQYF. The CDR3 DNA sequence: TGTGCCAGCAGTAGCCAGGACATCCAAGAGACCCAGTACTTC.

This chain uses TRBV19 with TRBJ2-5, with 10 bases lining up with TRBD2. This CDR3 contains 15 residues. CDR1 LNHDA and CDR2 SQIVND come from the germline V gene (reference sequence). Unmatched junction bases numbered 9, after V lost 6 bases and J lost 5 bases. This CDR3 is CASRSLAGNGETQYF. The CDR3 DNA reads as TGTGCCAGTAGGTCACTAGCGGGAAACGGCGAGACCCAGTACTTC.

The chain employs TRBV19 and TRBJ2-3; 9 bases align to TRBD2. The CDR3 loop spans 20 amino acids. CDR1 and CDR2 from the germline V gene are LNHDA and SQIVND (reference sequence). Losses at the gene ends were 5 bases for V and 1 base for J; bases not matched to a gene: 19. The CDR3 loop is CASSRPVGREGRGGTDTQYF. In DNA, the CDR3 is TGTGCCAGTAGTCGTCCCGTCGGGCGGGAGGGCCGGGGTGGCACAGATACGCAGTATTTT.

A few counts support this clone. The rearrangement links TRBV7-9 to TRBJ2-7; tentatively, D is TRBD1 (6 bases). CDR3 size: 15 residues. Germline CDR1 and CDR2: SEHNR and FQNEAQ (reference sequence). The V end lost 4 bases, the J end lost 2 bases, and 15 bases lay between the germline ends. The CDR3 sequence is CASSSLDRAPYEQYF. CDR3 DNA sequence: TGTGCCAGCAGCTCCCTGGACAGAGCACCCTACGAGCAGTACTTC. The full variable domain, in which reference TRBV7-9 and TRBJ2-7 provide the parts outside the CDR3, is DTGVSQNPRHKITKRGQNVTFRCDPISEHNRLYWYRQTLGQGPEFLTYFQNEAQLEKSRLLSDRFSAERPKGSFSTLEIQRTEQGDSAMYLCASSSLDRAPYEQYFGPGTRLTVT.

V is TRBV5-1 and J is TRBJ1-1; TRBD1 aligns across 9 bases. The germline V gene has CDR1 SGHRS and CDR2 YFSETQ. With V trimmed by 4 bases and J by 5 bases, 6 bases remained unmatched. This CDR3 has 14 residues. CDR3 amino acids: CASSAQGARTEAFF. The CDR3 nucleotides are TGCGCCAGCAGCGCACAGGGGGCGCGTACTGAAGCTTTCTTT. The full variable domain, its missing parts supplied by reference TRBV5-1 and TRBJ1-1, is KAGVTQTPRYLIKTRGQQVTLSCSPISGHRSVSWYQQTPGQGLQFLFEYFSETQRNKGNFPGRFSGRQFSNSRSEMNVSTLELGDSALYLCASSAQGARTEAFFGQGTRLTVV.

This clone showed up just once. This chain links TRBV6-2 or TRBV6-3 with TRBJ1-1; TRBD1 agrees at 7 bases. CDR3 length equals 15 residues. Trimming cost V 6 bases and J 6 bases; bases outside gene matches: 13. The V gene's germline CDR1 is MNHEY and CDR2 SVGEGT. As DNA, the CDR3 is TGTGCCAGCAGCAACGAGGAGACAGGGTCTCCTGAAGCTTTCTTT. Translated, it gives CASSNEETGSPEAFF.

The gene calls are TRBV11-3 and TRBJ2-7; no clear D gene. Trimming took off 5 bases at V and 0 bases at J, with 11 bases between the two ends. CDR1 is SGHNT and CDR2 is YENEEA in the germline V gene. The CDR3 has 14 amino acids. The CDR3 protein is CASSLSAGSYEQYF. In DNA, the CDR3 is TGTGCCAGCAGCCTATCGGCAGGCTCCTACGAGCAGTACTTC.

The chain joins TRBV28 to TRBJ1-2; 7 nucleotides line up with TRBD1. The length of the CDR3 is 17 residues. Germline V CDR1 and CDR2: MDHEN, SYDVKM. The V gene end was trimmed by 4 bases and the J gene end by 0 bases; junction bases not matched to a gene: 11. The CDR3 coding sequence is TGTGCCAGCAGTTCTCAATCTCGGGACAGAACTAACTATGGCTACACCTTC. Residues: CASSSQSRDRTNYGYTF.

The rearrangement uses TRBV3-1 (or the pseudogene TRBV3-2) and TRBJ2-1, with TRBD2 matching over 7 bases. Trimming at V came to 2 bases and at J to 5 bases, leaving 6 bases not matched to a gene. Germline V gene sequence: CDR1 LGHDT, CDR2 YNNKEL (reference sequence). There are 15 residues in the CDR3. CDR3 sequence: CASSQRAGLNNEQFF. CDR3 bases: TGTGCCAGCAGCCAAAGAGCGGGACTAAACAATGAGCAGTTCTTC.

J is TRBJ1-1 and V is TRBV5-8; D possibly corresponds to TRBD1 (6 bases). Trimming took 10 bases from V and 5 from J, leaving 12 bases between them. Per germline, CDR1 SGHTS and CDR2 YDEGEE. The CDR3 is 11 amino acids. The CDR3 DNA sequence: TGTGCCTCCGGACAGCCAACTGAAGCTTTCTTT. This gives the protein CASGQPTEAFF.

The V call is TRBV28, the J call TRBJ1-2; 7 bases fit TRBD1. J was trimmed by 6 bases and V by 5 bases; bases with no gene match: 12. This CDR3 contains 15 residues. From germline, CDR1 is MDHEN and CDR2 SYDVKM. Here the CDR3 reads CASSDSVGDRNGYTF. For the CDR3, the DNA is TGTGCCAGCAGTGACTCGGTAGGGGACAGAAATGGCTACACCTTC.

In DNA form, the CDR3 reads TGTGCCAGCTCACCACGGGAGGGTTCTGACACCGGGGAGCTGTTTTTT. Translation gives CASSPREGSDTGELFF. V and J are TRBV18 and TRBJ2-2; 7 bases agree with TRBD2. Germline V lookup: CDR1 KGHSH, CDR2 LQKENI. The CDR3 runs 16 residues. With 1 base clipped from V and 3 bases from J, the junction kept 5 bases outside the gene matches.

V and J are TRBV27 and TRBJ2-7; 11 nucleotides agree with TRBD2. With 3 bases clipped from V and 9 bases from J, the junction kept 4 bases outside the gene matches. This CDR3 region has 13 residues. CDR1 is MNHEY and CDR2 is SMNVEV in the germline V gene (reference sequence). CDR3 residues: CASSLGSGRGQYF. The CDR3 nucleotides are TGTGCCAGCAGTTTGGGTAGCGGGAGGGGGCAGTACTTC.

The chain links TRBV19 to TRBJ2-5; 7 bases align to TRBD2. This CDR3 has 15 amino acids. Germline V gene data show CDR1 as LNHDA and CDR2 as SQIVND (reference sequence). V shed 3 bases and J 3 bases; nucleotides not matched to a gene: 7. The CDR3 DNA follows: TGTGCCAGTAGTATTTTTGCTAGCGGCAAAGAGACCCAGTACTTC. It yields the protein CASSIFASGKETQYF.

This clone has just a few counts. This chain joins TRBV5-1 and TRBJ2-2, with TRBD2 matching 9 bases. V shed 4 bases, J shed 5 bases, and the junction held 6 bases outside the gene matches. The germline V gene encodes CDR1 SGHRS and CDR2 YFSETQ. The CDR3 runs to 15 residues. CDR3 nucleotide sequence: TGCGCCAGCAGCCGTAGCGGGAGCGGGACCGGGGAGCTGTTTTTT. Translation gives CASSRSGSGTGELFF.

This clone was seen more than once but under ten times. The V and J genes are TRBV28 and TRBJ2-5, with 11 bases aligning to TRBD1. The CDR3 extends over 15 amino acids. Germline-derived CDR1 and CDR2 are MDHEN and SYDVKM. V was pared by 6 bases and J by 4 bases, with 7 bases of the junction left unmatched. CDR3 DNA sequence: TGTGCCAGCAGCGGACAGGGGGCGGGTCGAGAGACCCAGTACTTC. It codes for CASSGQGAGRETQYF.

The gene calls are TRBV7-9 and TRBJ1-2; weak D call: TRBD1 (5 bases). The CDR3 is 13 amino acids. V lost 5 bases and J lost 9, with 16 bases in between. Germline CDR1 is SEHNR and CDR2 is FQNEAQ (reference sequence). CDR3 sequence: CASSPFEGLSYTF. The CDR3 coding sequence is TGTGCCAGCAGCCCATTCGAGGGACTCAGCTACACCTTC.

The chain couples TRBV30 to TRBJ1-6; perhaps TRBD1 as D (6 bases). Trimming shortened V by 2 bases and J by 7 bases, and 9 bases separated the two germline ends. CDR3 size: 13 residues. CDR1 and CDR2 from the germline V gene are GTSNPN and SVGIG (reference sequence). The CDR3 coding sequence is TGTGCCTGGAGTCAGGGGAACAATTCACCCCTCCACTTT. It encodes CAWSQGNNSPLHF.

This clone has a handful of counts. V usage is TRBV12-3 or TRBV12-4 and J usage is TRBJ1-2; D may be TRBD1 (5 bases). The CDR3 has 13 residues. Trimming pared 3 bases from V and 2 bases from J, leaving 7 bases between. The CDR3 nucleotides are TGTGCCAGCAGTTTGCAGGGCAACTATGGCTACACCTTC. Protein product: CASSLQGNYGYTF.

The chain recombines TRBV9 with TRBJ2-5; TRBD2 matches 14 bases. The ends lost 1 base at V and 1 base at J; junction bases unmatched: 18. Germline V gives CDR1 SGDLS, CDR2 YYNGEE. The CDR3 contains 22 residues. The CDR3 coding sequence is TGTGCCAGCAGCGTATCAGTAGAAAGGCCGGGACTAGCGGGAGCTTCCCAAGAGACCCAGTACTTC. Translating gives CASSVSVERPGLAGASQETQYF.

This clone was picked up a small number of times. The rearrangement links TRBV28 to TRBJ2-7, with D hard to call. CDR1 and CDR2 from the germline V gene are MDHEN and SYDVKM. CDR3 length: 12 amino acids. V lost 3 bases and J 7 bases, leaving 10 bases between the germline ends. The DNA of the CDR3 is TGTGCCAGCAGTTTTTTACTGCGGGAGCAGTACTTC. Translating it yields CASSFLLREQYF.

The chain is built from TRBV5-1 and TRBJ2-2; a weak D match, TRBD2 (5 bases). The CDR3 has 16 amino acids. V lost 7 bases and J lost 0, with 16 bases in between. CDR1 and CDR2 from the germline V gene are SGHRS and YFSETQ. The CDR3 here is CASYPRGPANTGELFF. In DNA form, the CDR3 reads TGCGCCAGCTACCCTCGGGGTCCCGCGAACACCGGGGAGCTGTTTTTT. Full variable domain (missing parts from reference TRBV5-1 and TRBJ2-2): KAGVTQTPRYLIKTRGQQVTLSCSPISGHRSVSWYQQTPGQGLQFLFEYFSETQRNKGNFPGRFSGRQFSNSRSEMNVSTLELGDSALYLCASYPRGPANTGELFFGEGSRLTVL.

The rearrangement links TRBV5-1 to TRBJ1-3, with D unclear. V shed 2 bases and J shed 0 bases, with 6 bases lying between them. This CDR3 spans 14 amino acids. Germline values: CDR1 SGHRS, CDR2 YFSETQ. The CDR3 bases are TGCGCCAGCAGCTTCGAGTCCTCTGGAAACACCATATATTTT. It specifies CASSFESSGNTIYF. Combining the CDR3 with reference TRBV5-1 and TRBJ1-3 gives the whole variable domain KAGVTQTPRYLIKTRGQQVTLSCSPISGHRSVSWYQQTPGQGLQFLFEYFSETQRNKGNFPGRFSGRQFSNSRSEMNVSTLELGDSALYLCASSFESSGNTIYFGEGSWLTVV.

The CDR3 DNA reads TGTGCCAGCAGCTCGTACAGGGGGCAAGGAAACACCATATATTTT. Residues: CASSSYRGQGNTIYF. The J gene is TRBJ1-3, the V gene TRBV5-4, with 9 nucleotides matching TRBD1. V trimming: 3 bases; J trimming: 4 bases; junction bases outside the gene matches: 5. Germline loops: CDR1 SGHNT, CDR2 YYREEE (reference sequence). The CDR3 is 15 amino acids. Complete variable domain (other parts from reference TRBV5-4 and TRBJ1-3): ETGVTQSPTHLIKTRGQQVTLRCSSQSGHNTVSWYQQALGQGPQFIFQYYREEENGRGNFPPRFSGLQFPNYSSELNVNALELDDSALYLCASSSYRGQGNTIYFGEGSWLTVV.

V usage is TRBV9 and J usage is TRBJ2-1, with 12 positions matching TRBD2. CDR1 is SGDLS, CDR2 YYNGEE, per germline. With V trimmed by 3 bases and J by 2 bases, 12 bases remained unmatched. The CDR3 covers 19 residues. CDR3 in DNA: TGTGCCAGCAGCGGACCGGGACAGGGACTAGCGGGCACCTACAATGAGCAGTTCTTC. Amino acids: CASSGPGQGLAGTYNEQFF.

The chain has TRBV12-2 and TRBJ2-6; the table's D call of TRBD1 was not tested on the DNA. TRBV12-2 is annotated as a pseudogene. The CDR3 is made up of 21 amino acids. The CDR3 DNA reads TGTGCAAGTCGTCCGACAGGGAGAGGGACTCATGAAGGCTCTGGGGCCAACGTCCTGACTTTC. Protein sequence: CASRPTGRGTHEGSGANVLTF.

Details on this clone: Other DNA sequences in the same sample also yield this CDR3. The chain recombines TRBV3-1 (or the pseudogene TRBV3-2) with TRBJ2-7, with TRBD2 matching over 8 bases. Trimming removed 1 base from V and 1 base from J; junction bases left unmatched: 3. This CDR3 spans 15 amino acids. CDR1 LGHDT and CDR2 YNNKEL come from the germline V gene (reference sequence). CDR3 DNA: TGTGCCAGCAGCCAAGGGGCTAGCGGGTCCTACGAGCAGTACTTC. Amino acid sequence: CASSQGASGSYEQYF.